This T cell receptor (beta chain) stems from a study of blood T cell repertoires in COVID-19. Turning to the study itself: T cells, B-cell-depleted T cells, or PBMCs supplied cDNA or gDNA.

Individuals drawn from around 25 US areas were roughly 18 to 100 years old. Cohorts were based on clinical histories the participants reported. Authors' methods: Nucleated cell number was recorded as an estimate derived from reference gene primer amplification. This table comes from immunoSEQ multiplex PCR, and its TCRdb copy is limited to in-frame clones, with some not included. Clonal size and the V and J genes are those of that table, whereas D and trimming came from the DNA. The data show around 300,000 clones, 75% to 90% seen once. This clone was counted only a few times. The CDR3 has 14 residues. CDR1 is LGHNA, CDR2 YNFKEQ, per germline. The J segment lost 6 bases and the V segment lost 3 bases, leaving 7 bases of the junction unmatched.

The sequenced sample was PBMCs or T cells enriched from blood (not recorded which). The rearrangement links TRBV4-2 to TRBJ2-7; 8 bases are shared with TRBD1. The receptor was derived from a woman aged 35 to 49 who had recovered from COVID-19. CDR3 nucleotide sequence: TGTGCCAGCAGCCAGGGCCCCACAGGGGGCGAGCAGTACTTC. It specifies CASSQGPTGGEQYF.